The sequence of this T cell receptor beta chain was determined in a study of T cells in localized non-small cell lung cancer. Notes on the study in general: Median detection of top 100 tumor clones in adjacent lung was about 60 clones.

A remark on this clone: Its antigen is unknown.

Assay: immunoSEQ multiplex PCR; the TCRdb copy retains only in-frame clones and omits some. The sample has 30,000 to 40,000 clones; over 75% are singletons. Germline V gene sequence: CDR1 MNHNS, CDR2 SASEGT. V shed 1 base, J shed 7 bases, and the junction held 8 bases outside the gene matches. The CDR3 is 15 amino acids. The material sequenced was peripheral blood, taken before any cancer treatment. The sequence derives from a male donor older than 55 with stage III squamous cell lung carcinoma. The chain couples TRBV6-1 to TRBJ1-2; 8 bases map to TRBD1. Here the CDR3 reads CASSEVGTGGFGYTF. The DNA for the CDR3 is TGTGCCAGCAGTGAAGTAGGGACAGGAGGTTTTGGCTACACCTTC.